Below are 31 T cell receptor beta chains sequenced from a single sample in a study of blood T cell repertoires in COVID-19 (TCRdb year 2020). The library was generated by the immunoSEQ multiplex PCR assay. Sourced from immuneACCESS, this table was stored by TCRdb with only in-frame sequences that have V and J called. A share of the clones is absent; for the studies checked, an unresolved V gene accounts for under half, and the remainder has no known explanation. The sample records roughly 80,000 clones, 90% of which are singletons. About 1.7% of the sample comes from the top ten. The sequencing input was peripheral blood. Source of these receptors: a man aged 55 to 69 with acute or convalescent COVID-19.

This clone showed up just once. The genes are TRBV3-1 (or the pseudogene TRBV3-2) and TRBJ2-5; 10 bases line up with TRBD2. This CDR3 has 16 amino acids. The ends lost 5 bases at V and 5 bases at J; junction bases unmatched: 11. In germline, CDR1 is LGHDT, CDR2 YNNKEL (reference sequence). DNA for the CDR3: TGTGCCAGCAGCGCACCTAGCGGGAGATGCGTCGAGACCCAGTACTTC. Amino acids: CASSAPSGRCVETQYF.

The V and J genes are TRBV24-1 and TRBJ2-5; tentative D call: TRBD1 (5 bases). This CDR3 is built from 11 residues. Trimming stripped 6 bases from V and 5 bases from J, with 6 bases between. Germline assignment: CDR1 KGHDR and CDR2 SFDVKD. The CDR3 bases are TGTGCCACCAGTCCAGGGGAGACCCAGTACTTC. Its translation: CATSPGETQYF.

J is TRBJ2-5 and V is TRBV6-5; 7 bases are a match to TRBD2. Looked up from germline, CDR1 is MNHEY and CDR2 is SVGAGI. J lost 5 bases, V lost 5 bases, and 5 bases had no gene match. The CDR3 is 13 amino acids. CDR3 sequence (DNA): TGTGCCAGCAGTCCGGGAGGCCGGGAGACCCAGTACTTC. The encoded protein is CASSPGGRETQYF.

In this sample, this clone turned up a few times. The CDR3 nucleotides are TGTGCCAGCAGCTCGCGTCTCACCGGGGAGCTGTTTTTT. It codes for CASSSRLTGELFF. The chain combines TRBV5-4 with TRBJ2-2; no firm D call. Germline V gene data show CDR1 as SGHNT and CDR2 as YYREEE (reference sequence). The CDR3 is made up of 13 amino acids. Trimming left V 3 bases short and J 4 bases short, with 7 bases between.

This clone was counted only a few times. The J gene is TRBJ1-5, the V gene TRBV19; 10 positions match TRBD1. J was trimmed by 4 bases and V by 6 bases; bases with no gene match: 6. The CDR3 is 15 amino acids. Germline V gene lookup returns CDR1 LNHDA and CDR2 SQIVND (reference sequence). The CDR3 DNA sequence: TGTGCCAGTAGCTACGGGACAGGGGCAAATCAGCCCCAGCATTTT. This translates into CASSYGTGANQPQHF.

J is TRBJ2-6 and V is TRBV18, with D unclear. The CDR3 has 17 residues. V was shortened by 2 bases and J by 0 bases, with 11 bases between the two germline ends. Germline-derived CDR1 and CDR2 are KGHSH and LQKENI. The DNA for the CDR3 is TGTGCCAGCTCACCATTCACTGATAGCTCTGGGGCCAACGTCCTGACTTTC. Translating gives CASSPFTDSSGANVLTF.

The rearrangement links TRBV11-2 to TRBJ2-2; TRBD1 is a possible D gene (5 bases). V lost 2 bases and J 0 bases, leaving 10 bases between the germline ends. Germline-derived CDR1 and CDR2 are SGHAT and FQNNGV. This CDR3 is built from 16 residues. The CDR3 loop is CASSLNAGPNTGELFF. CDR3 coding DNA: TGTGCCAGCAGCTTAAACGCAGGGCCGAACACCGGGGAGCTGTTTTTT. Full variable domain (missing parts from reference TRBV11-2 and TRBJ2-2): EAGVAQSPRYKIIEKRQSVAFWCNPISGHATLYWYQQILGQGPKLLIQFQNNGVVDDSQLPKDRFSAERLKGVDSTLKIQPAKLEDSAVYLCASSLNAGPNTGELFFGEGSRLTVL.

This chain uses TRBV6-2 or TRBV6-3 with TRBJ2-4, with 11 bases aligning to TRBD2. J gave up 0 bases and V 4 bases, and 11 bases lay outside the gene matches. Germline CDR1 is MNHEY and CDR2 is SVGEGT. This CDR3 spans 19 amino acids. CDR3 amino acids: CASSSSLAGVGVAKNIQYF. CDR3 bases: TGTGCCAGCAGTTCGTCACTAGCGGGAGTCGGAGTAGCCAAAAACATTCAGTACTTC.

The chain has TRBV10-1 and TRBJ2-3; possible D gene TRBD2, 6 bases. Trimming removed 0 bases at V and 5 bases at J, with 15 bases between. Germline assignment: CDR1 WNHNN and CDR2 SYGVQD (reference sequence). The CDR3 totals 16 residues. Written as DNA, the CDR3 is TGCGCCAGCAGTGAGTCTGGTAGCGGAGATGGAGATACGCAGTATTTT. Translated, it gives CASSESGSGDGDTQYF.

This clone was found once. The chain combines TRBV9 with TRBJ1-3; 8 nucleotides line up with TRBD1. The CDR3 contains 17 residues. In germline, CDR1 is SGDLS, CDR2 YYNGEE. V shed 0 bases and J 4 bases; nucleotides not matched to a gene: 9. The CDR3 DNA follows: TGTGCCAGCAGCGTAGCTCTCCAGGGGGCTTCAGGAAACACCATATATTTT. It yields the protein CASSVALQGASGNTIYF.

This rearrangement joins TRBV5-1 to TRBJ2-2, with 9 bases fitting TRBD1. The V and J ends lost 4 bases and 6 bases, in that order; junction bases with no gene match: 7. The CDR3 covers 15 residues. Germline assignment: CDR1 SGHRS and CDR2 YFSETQ. The CDR3 nucleotides are TGCGCCAGCAGCCCGTCCCGGGACAGGGCCGGGGAGCTGTTTTTT. It encodes CASSPSRDRAGELFF.

V usage is TRBV27 and J usage is TRBJ1-6; TRBD1 is a possible D gene (5 bases). The V and J ends lost 4 bases and 0 bases respectively, with 13 bases between them. This CDR3 has 17 amino acids. Germline values: CDR1 MNHEY, CDR2 SMNVEV (reference sequence). Here the CDR3 DNA reads TGTGCCAGCAGTTCATCCCCCGGGGGCTCCTATAATTCACCCCTCCACTTT. It encodes CASSSSPGGSYNSPLHF.

This chain connects TRBV12-3 or TRBV12-4 to TRBJ2-1, with unresolved D. V lost 3 bases and J lost 6, with 3 bases in between. The CDR3 extends over 11 amino acids. In DNA, the CDR3 is TGTGCCAGCAGTTTCTTCAATGAGCAGTTCTTC. Translated: CASSFFNEQFF.

The rearrangement uses TRBV6-5 and TRBJ2-3; 9 bases are shared with TRBD1. Germline CDR1 and CDR2: MNHEY and SVGAGI. The CDR3 consists of 15 residues. Germline trimming cut 6 bases from V and 2 bases from J; bases unmatched to any gene: 6. The CDR3 DNA sequence: TGTGCCAGCAGGACGTGGGACAGGGACACAGATACGCAGTATTTT. This encodes CASRTWDRDTDTQYF.

This clone appeared once. J is TRBJ2-3 and V is TRBV7-9; D might be TRBD1 (7 bases). CDR1 is SEHNR and CDR2 is FQNEAQ in the germline V gene (reference sequence). CDR3 length: 15 residues. Trimming left V 1 base short and J 5 bases short, with 13 bases between. CDR3 loop: CASSLEAGGGDTQYF. The CDR3 DNA follows: TGTGCCAGCAGCTTAGAGGCAGGGGGAGGAGATACGCAGTATTTT.

V gene TRBV2 combines with J gene TRBJ2-7; D is undetermined. The CDR3 loop spans 14 amino acids. V shed 6 bases and J shed 0 bases, with 12 bases lying between them. Per germline, CDR1 SNHLY and CDR2 FYNNEI. The CDR3 DNA sequence: TGTGCCAGCAGGCTACTACAAAGCTCCTACGAGCAGTACTTC. Translated: CASRLLQSSYEQYF.

This clone showed up just a few times. DNA for the CDR3: TGTGCCTGGAGTGTAGGACTAGGACGGGAAGTCGAGCAGTACTTC. This translates into CAWSVGLGREVEQYF. V is TRBV30 and J is TRBJ2-7, with 7 bases identical to TRBD2. Germline V CDR1 and CDR2: GTSNPN, SVGIG (reference sequence). J lost 6 bases, V lost 0 bases, and 11 bases had no gene match. The CDR3 loop spans 15 amino acids.

CDR3 protein: CASSYNRYSGNTIYF. The CDR3 nucleotides read TGTGCCAGCAGTTACAACAGATACTCTGGAAACACCATATATTTT. The chain joins TRBV6-6 to TRBJ1-3, with no clear D. Deletions cut 2 bases from V and 0 bases from J, with 8 bases between. The CDR3 is 15 residues long. Germline V gene sequence: CDR1 MNHNY, CDR2 SVGAGI (reference sequence).

Note on this clone: Germline and junction disagree at one end, which may indicate a read error. The chain is built from TRBV7-7 and TRBJ2-3, with 10 bases matching TRBD2. Germline-derived CDR1 and CDR2 are SSHAT and FNYEAQ (reference sequence). This CDR3 is 18 amino acids long. The CDR3 sequence: CASSLALASGGDTDTQYF. CDR3 nucleotides: TGTGCTAGCAGCTTAGCCCTCGCTAGCGGGGGAGACACAGATACGCAGTATTTT. The whole variable domain, remainder taken from reference TRBV7-7 and TRBJ2-3, is GAGVSQSPRYKVTKRGQDVTLRCDPISSHATLYWYQQALGQGPEFLTYFNYEAQPDKSGLPSDRFSAERPEGSISTLTIQRTEQRDSAMYRCASSLALASGGDTDTQYFGPGTRLTVL.

The CDR3 region has the DNA TGTGCCAGCAGTCAATCCGGGGAAACCGAGCAGTACTTC. Translated: CASSQSGETEQYF. The V call is TRBV3-1 (or the pseudogene TRBV3-2), the J call TRBJ2-7, with D tentatively TRBD2 (5 bases). V was pared by 6 bases and J by 6 bases, with 15 bases between. CDR1 is LGHDT, CDR2 YNNKEL, per germline (reference sequence). The CDR3 is 13 amino acids.

V usage is TRBV30 and J usage is TRBJ2-7, with a tentative D call TRBD1 (5 bases). The germline V gene encodes CDR1 GTSNPN and CDR2 SVGIG (reference sequence). Trimming cost V 0 bases and J 0 bases, with 9 bases left between them. The CDR3 consists of 14 residues. The CDR3 coding sequence is TGTGCCTGGAGTGTGGGGCAGTCCTCCTACGAGCAGTACTTC. The encoded protein is CAWSVGQSSYEQYF.

The rearrangement links TRBV21-1 to TRBJ2-7; the DNA was not used to check the table's D call, TRBD2. TRBV21-1 is described as a pseudogene. The CDR3 has 13 residues. CDR3 in DNA: TGTGCCAGCATTCATTATACTAGGACCGAGCAGTACTTC. Protein sequence: CASIHYTRTEQYF.

This chain links TRBV7-2 with TRBJ2-5; TRBD1 matches at 11 bases. CDR3 size: 16 residues. V was clipped by 5 bases and J by 3 bases; unmatched bases: 8. Germline V gene lookup returns CDR1 SGHTA and CDR2 FQGNSA. CDR3 nucleotide sequence: TGTGCCAGCAGCCCTCGCTGGACAGGGGGCGAAGAGACCCAGTACTTC. It is translated as CASSPRWTGGEETQYF.

The chain carries TRBV10-3 and TRBJ2-3, with 12 bases fitting TRBD1. Germline V gene sequence: CDR1 ENHRY, CDR2 SYGVKD. The CDR3 runs to 14 residues. The junction had 4 bases not matched to a gene; V was cut back by 6 bases and J by 6 bases. CDR3 residues: CAIRGTGGMDTQYF. Here the CDR3 DNA reads TGTGCCATCAGGGGGACAGGGGGCATGGATACGCAGTATTTT.

To note about this clone: The junction differs from germline at one of its ends, possibly a read error. The V and J genes are TRBV28 and TRBJ1-2; 8 bases align to TRBD1. The V gene's germline CDR1 is MDHEN and CDR2 SYDVKM. The CDR3 contains 12 residues. The CDR3 DNA is TGTGCCAGCAGTTTCCAAGGGACAGGAATCATCTTC. Translated: CASSFQGTGIIF.

The V call is TRBV7-2, the J call TRBJ2-5; unclear D gene. CDR3 length: 13 residues. CDR1 and CDR2 from the germline V gene are SGHTA and FQGNSA. Trimming pared 1 base from V and 5 bases from J, leaving 8 bases between. CDR3 DNA: TGTGCCAGCAGCTTAGGTCTCCGGGAGACCCAGTACTTC. Translated, it gives CASSLGLRETQYF.

The chain couples TRBV9 to TRBJ2-5, with 9 positions matching TRBD2. Unmatched junction bases numbered 8, after V lost 0 bases and J lost 5 bases. The CDR3 is 16 residues long. Germline V gives CDR1 SGDLS, CDR2 YYNGEE. CDR3 nucleotide sequence: TGTGCCAGCAGCGTAGATGCTAGCGGGGATGGGGAGACCCAGTACTTC. It yields the protein CASSVDASGDGETQYF.

V is TRBV10-1 and J is TRBJ2-2, with 15 positions matching TRBD2. The germline V gene has CDR1 WNHNN and CDR2 SYGVQD (reference sequence). The CDR3 has 17 amino acids. V lost 3 bases to trimming and J lost 7 bases; unmatched junction nucleotides: 6. CDR3: CASSDGGLAGGIGELFF. Written as DNA, the CDR3 is TGCGCCAGCAGTGATGGGGGACTAGCGGGAGGAATCGGGGAGCTGTTTTTT.

In regard to this clone: One end of the junction is discordant with germline, which a read error may explain. This chain links TRBV7-2 with TRBJ2-4; TRBD1 matches at 7 bases. Germline CDR1 reads SGHTA; CDR2 reads FQGNSA. This CDR3 comprises 13 residues. The CDR3 region has the DNA TGTGCCAGCAGCTTAGGCCCTCAGACAGGGTGCCTTTTC. Its translation is CASSLGPQTGCLF.

This clone was seen only once. This chain joins TRBV3-1 (or the pseudogene TRBV3-2) and TRBJ2-2; D not certain. Trimming took 5 bases from V and 2 from J, leaving 15 bases between them. This CDR3 contains 16 residues. Germline assignment: CDR1 LGHDT and CDR2 YNNKEL (reference sequence). CDR3 in amino acids: CASSGKTNVNTGELFF. CDR3 DNA: TGTGCCAGCAGCGGTAAGACAAATGTAAACACCGGGGAGCTGTTTTTT.

The gene calls are TRBV7-9 and TRBJ2-5; D gene unclear. The CDR3 has 15 amino acids. Germline CDR1 SEHNR, CDR2 FQNEAQ (reference sequence). The V gene lost 2 bases and the J gene lost 5 bases, with 15 bases spanning the gap. For the CDR3, the DNA is TGTGCCAGCAGCTTAATTCTGGGCTTGGGCGAGACCCAGTACTTC. It specifies CASSLILGLGETQYF.